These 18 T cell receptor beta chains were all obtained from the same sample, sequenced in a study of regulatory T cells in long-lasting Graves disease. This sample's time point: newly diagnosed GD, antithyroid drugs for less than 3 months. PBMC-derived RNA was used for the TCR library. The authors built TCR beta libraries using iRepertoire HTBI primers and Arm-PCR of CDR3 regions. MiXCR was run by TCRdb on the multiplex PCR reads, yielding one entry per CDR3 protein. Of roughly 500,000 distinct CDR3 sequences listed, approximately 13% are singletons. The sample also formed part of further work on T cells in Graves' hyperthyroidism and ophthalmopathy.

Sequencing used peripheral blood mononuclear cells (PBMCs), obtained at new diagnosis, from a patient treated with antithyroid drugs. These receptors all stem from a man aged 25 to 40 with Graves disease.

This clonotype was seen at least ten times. CDR3 coding DNA: TGTGCCAGCAGCCGAGTAGCGGGAGAGACCTACGAGCAGTACTTC. This encodes CASSRVAGETYEQYF. The chain uses TRBV7-2 and TRBJ2-7; 9 bases map to TRBD2. The CDR3 is 15 residues long. J gave up 2 bases and V 5 bases, and 7 bases lay outside the gene matches. Germline values: CDR1 SGHTA, CDR2 FQGNSA. Combining the CDR3 with reference TRBV7-2 and TRBJ2-7 gives the whole variable domain GAGVSQSPSNKVTEKGKDVELRCDPISGHTALYWYRQSLGQGLEFLIYFQGNSAPDKSGLPSDRFSAERTGGSVSTLTIQRTQQEDSAVYLCASSRVAGETYEQYFGPGTRLTVT.

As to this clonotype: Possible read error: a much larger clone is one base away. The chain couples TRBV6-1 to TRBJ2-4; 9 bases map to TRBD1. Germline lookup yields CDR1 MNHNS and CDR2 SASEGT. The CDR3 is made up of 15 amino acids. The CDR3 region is CASSPRGQGTHIRYF. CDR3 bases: TGTGCCAGCAGCCCAAGGGGACAGGGAACCCACATTCGGTACTTC.

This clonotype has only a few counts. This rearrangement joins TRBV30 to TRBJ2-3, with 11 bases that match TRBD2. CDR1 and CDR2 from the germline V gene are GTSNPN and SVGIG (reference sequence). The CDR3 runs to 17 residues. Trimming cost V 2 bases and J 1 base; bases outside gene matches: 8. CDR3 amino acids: CAWSTGSGRAGTDTQYF. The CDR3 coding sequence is TGTGCCTGGAGTACGGGTAGCGGGAGGGCCGGCACAGATACGCAGTATTTT.

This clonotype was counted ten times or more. The CDR3 DNA sequence: TGTGCCAGCAGTTTTACAGCCTCAAGTACGCAGTATTTT. Protein sequence: CASSFTASSTQYF. The V gene is TRBV9, the J gene TRBJ2-3, with no clear D. Germline V gives CDR1 SGDLS, CDR2 YYNGEE. The CDR3 is 13 amino acids. Trimming removed 5 bases at V and 8 bases at J, with 15 bases between.

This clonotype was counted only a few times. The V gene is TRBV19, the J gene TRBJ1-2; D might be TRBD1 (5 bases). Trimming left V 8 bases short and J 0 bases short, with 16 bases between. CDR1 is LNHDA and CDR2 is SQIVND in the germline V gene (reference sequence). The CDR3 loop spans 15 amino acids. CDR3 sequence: CASDPGTPPNYGYTF. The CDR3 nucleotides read TGTGCCAGTGACCCGGGGACTCCACCTAACTATGGCTACACCTTC. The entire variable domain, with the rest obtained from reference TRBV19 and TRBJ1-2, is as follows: DGGITQSPKYLFRKEGQNVTLSCEQNLNHDAMYWYRQDPGQGLRLIYYSQIVNDFQKGDIAEGYSVSREKKESFPLTVTSAQKNPTAFYLCASDPGTPPNYGYTFGSGTRLTVV.

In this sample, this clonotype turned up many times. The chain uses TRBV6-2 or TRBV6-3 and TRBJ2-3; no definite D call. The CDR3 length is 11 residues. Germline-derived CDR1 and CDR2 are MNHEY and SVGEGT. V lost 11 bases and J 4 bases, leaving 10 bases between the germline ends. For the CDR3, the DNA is TGTGCCGGCGGTAGTTCAGATACGCAGTATTTT. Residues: CAGGSSDTQYF.

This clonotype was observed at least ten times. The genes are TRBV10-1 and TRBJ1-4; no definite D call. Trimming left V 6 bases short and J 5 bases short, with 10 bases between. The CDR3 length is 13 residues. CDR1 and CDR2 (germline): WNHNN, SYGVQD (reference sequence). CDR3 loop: CASSPDPNEKLFF. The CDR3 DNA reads TGCGCCAGCAGCCCGGACCCGAATGAAAAACTGTTTTTT.

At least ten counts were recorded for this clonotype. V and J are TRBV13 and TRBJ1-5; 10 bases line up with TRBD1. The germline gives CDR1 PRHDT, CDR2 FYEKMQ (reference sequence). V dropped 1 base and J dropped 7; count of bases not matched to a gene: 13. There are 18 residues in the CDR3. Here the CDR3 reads CASSLDLADRGRGQPQHF. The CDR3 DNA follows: TGTGCCAGCAGCTTAGACCTCGCAGACAGGGGGCGAGGGCAGCCCCAGCATTTT.

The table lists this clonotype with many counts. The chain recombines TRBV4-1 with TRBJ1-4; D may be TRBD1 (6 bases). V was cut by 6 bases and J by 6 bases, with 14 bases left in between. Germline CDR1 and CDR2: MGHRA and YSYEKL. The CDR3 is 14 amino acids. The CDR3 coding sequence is TGCGCCAGCAGGATCGGACAGCAGCATGAAAAACTGTTTTTT. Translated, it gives CASRIGQQHEKLFF.

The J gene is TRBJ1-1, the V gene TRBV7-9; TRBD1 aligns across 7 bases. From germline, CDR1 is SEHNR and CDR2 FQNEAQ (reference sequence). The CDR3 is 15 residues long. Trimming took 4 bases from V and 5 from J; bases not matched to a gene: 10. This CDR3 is CASSSLTGRYTEAFF. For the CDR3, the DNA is TGTGCCAGCAGCTCACTGACAGGGCGTTATACTGAAGCTTTCTTT.

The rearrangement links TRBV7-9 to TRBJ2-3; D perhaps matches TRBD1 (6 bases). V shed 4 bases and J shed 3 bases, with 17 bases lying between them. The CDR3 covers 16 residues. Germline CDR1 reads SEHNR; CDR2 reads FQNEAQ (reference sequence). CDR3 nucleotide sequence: TGTGCCAGCAGCTCCATCAGGGGTGGTTGGACAGATACGCAGTATTTT. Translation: CASSSIRGGWTDTQYF.

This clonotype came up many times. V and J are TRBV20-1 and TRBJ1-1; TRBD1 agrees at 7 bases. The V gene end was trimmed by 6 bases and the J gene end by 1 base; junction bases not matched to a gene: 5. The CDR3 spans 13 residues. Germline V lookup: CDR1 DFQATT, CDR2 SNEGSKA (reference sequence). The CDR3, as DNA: TGCAGTGCCATGGACAGGAGGAACACTGAAGCTTTCTTT. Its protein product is CSAMDRRNTEAFF.

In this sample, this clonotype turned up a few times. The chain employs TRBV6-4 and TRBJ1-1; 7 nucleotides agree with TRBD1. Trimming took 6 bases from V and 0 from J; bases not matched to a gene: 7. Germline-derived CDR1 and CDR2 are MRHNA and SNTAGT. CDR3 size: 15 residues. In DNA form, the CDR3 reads TGTGCCAGCAGAGGGGACAGCTTACTGAACACTGAAGCTTTCTTT. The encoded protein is CASRGDSLLNTEAFF.

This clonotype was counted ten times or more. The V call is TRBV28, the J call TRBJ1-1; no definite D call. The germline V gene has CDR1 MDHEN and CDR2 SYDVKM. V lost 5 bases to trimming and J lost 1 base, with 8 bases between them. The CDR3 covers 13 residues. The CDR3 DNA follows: TGTGCCAGCAGTCTCTGGCAGAACACTGAAGCTTTCTTT. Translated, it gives CASSLWQNTEAFF.

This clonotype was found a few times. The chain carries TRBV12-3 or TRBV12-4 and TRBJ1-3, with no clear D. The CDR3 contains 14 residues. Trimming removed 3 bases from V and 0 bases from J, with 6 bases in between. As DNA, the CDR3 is TGTGCCAGCAGTTTGACCCGCTCTGGAAACACCATATATTTT. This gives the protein CASSLTRSGNTIYF.

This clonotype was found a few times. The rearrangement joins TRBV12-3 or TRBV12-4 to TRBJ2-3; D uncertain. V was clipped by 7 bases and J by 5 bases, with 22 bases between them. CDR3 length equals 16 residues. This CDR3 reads CASNFQAGFRKDTQYF. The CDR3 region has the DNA TGTGCCAGCAATTTCCAGGCTGGGTTCCGTAAAGATACGCAGTATTTT.

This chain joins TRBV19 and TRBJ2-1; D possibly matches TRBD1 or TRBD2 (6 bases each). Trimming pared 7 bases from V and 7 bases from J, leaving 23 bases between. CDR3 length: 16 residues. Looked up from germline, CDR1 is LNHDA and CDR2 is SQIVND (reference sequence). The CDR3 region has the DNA TGTGCCAGTATAGGGAGGACCGCCGGGACAACTAATGAGCAGTTCTTC. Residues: CASIGRTAGTTNEQFF.

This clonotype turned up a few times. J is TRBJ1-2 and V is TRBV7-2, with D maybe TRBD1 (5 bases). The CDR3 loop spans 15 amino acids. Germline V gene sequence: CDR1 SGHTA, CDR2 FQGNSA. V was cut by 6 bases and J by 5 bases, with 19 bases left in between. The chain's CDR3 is CASRLIPQEIYGYTF. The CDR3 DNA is TGTGCCAGCAGATTAATACCACAGGAGATTTATGGCTACACCTTC.